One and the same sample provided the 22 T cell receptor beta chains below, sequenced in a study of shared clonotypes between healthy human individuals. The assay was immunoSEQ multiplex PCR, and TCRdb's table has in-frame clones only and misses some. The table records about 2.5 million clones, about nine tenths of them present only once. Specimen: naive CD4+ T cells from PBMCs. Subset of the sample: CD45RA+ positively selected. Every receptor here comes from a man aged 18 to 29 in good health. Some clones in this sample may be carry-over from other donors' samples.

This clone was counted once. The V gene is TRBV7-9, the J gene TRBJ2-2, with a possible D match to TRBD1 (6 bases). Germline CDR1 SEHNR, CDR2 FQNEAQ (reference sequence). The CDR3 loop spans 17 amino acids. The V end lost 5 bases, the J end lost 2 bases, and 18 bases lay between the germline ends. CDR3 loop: CASSLYYSGQNTGELFF. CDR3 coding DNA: TGTGCCAGCAGCCTTTACTATTCGGGACAAAACACCGGGGAGCTGTTTTTT.

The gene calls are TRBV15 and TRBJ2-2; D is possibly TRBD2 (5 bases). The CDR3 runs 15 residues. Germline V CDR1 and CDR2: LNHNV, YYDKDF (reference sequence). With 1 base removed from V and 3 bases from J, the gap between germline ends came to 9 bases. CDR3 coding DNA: TGTGCCACCAGCAGAGTACGGGAACACACCGGGGAGCTGTTTTTT. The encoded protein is CATSRVREHTGELFF.

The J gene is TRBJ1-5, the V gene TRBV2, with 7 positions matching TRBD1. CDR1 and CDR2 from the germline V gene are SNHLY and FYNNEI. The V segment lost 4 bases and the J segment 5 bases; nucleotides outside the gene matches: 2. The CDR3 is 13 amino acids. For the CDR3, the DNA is TGTGCCAGCAGTGGACAGGGCTATCAGCCCCAGCATTTT. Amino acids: CASSGQGYQPQHF.

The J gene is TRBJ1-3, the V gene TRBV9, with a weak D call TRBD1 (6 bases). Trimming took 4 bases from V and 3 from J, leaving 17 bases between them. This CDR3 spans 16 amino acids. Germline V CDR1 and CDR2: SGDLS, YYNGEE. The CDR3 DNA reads TGTGCCAGCAGCCCCATACGTGGGACAATTGGAAACACCATATATTTT. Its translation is CASSPIRGTIGNTIYF.

CDR3 in amino acids: CASKVGTATYEQYF. CDR3 DNA: TGCGCCAGTAAAGTGGGGACAGCGACCTACGAGCAGTACTTC. J is TRBJ2-7 and V is TRBV5-1; 7 bases align to TRBD1. From germline, CDR1 is SGHRS and CDR2 YFSETQ. V lost 8 bases to trimming and J lost 2 bases; unmatched junction nucleotides: 10. This CDR3 has 14 residues.

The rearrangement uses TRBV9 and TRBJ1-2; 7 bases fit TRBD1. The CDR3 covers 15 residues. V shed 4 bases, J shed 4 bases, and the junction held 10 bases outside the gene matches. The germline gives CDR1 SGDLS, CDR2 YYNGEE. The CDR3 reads CASSPRDSRAYGYTF. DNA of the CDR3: TGTGCCAGCAGCCCCAGGGACAGTCGGGCCTATGGCTACACCTTC.

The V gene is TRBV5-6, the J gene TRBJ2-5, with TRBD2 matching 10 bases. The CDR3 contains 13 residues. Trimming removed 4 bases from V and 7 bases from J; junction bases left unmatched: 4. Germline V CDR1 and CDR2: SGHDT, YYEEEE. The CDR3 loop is CASSGLAAPTQYF. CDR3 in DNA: TGTGCCAGCAGCGGACTAGCGGCCCCGACCCAGTACTTC.

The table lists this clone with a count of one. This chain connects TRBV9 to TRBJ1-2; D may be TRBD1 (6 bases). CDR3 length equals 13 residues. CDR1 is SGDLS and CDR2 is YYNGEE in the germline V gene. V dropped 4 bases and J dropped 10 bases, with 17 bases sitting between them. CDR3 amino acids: CASSTPGHPTYTF. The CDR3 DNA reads TGTGCCAGCAGCACACCGGGACACCCTACCTACACCTTC. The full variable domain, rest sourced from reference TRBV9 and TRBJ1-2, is DSGVTQTPKHLITATGQRVTLRCSPRSGDLSVYWYQQSLDQGLQFLIQYYNGEERAKGNILERFSAQQFPDLHSELNLSSLELGDSALYFCASSTPGHPTYTFGSGTRLTVV.

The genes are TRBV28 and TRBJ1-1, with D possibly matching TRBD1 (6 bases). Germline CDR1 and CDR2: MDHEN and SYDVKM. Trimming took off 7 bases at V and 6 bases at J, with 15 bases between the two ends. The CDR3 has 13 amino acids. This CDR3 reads CASTKGRGAEAFF. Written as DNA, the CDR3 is TGTGCCAGCACTAAGGGGAGGGGGGCTGAAGCTTTCTTT.

The CDR3 loop reads CASSLAPLAPTRGETQYF. In DNA form, the CDR3 reads TGTGCCAGCAGCTTAGCCCCCCTAGCACCCACGAGGGGGGAGACCCAGTACTTC. The chain links TRBV11-2 to TRBJ2-5; D is possibly TRBD1 (6 bases). CDR3 length: 18 amino acids. Germline CDR1 is SGHAT and CDR2 is FQNNGV. V was shortened by 1 base and J by 5 bases, with 23 bases between the two germline ends.

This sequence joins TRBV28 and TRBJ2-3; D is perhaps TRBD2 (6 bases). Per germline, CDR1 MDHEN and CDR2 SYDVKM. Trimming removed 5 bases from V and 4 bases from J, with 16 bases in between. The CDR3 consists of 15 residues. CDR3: CASSVSGRRSDTQYF. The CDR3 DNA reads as TGTGCCAGCAGTGTAAGTGGGAGGCGGTCAGATACGCAGTATTTT.

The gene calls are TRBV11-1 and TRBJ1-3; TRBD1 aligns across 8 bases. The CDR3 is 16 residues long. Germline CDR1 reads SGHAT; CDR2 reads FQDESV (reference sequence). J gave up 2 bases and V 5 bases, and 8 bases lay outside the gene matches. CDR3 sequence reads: CASSIGQGGTGNTIYF. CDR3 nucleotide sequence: TGTGCCAGCAGCATCGGACAGGGAGGAACTGGAAACACCATATATTTT.

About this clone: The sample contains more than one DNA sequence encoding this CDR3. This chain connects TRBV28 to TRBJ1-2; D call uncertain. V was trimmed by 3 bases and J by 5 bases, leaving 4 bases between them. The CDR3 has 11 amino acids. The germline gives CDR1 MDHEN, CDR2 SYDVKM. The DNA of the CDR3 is TGTGCCAGCAGTTTGGCGTATGGCTACACCTTC. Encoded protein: CASSLAYGYTF.

Here the CDR3 reads CASSWAAGVGTDTQYF. DNA of the CDR3: TGTGCCAGTAGTTGGGCGGCCGGGGTTGGCACAGATACGCAGTATTTT. The chain joins TRBV19 to TRBJ2-3; TRBD2 is a possible D gene (5 bases). Trimming pared 5 bases from V and 1 base from J, leaving 16 bases between. Germline CDR1 is LNHDA and CDR2 is SQIVND (reference sequence). CDR3 length equals 16 residues.

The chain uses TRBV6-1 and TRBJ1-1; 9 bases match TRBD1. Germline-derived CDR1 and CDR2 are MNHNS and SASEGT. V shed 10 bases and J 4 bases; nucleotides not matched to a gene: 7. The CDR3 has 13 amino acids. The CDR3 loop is CAITMTGGTEAFF. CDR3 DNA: TGTGCCATCACGATGACAGGGGGCACTGAAGCTTTCTTT.

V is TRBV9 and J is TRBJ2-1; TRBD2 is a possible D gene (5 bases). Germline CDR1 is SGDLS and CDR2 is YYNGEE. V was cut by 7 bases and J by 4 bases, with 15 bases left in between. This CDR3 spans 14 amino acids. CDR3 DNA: TGTGCCAGCGGGCCGGGCGGAGGATACAATGAGCAGTTCTTC. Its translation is CASGPGGGYNEQFF.

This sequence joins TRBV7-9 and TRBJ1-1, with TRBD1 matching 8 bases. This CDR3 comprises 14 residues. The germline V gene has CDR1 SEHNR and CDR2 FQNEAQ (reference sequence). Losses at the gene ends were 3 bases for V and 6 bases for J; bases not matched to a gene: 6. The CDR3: CASSFSGGHPEAFF. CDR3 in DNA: TGTGCCAGCAGCTTTTCAGGGGGCCACCCTGAAGCTTTCTTT. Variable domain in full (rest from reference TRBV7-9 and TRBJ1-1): DTGVSQNPRHKITKRGQNVTFRCDPISEHNRLYWYRQTLGQGPEFLTYFQNEAQLEKSRLLSDRFSAERPKGSFSTLEIQRTEQGDSAMYLCASSFSGGHPEAFFGQGTRLTVV.

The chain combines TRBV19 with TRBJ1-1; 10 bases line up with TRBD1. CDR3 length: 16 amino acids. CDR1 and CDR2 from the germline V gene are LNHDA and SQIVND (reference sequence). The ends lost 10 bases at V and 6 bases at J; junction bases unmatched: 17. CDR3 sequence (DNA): TGTGCCACTCGGGACAGGGGTCACACCTTAATTGCTGAAGCTTTCTTT. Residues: CATRDRGHTLIAEAFF.

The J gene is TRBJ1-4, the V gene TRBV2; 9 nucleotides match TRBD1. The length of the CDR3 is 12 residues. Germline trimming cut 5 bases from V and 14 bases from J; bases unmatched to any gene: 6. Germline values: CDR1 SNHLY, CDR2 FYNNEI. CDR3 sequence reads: CASSLQGAHLFF. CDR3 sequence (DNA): TGTGCCAGCAGTTTACAGGGGGCGCATCTGTTTTTT.

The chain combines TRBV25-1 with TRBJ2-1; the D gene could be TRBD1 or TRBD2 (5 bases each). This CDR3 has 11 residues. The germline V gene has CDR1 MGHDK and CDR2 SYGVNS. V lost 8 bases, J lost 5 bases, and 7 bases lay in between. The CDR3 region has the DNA TGTGCCAGCGGGGACCACAATGAGCAGTTCTTC. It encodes CASGDHNEQFF.

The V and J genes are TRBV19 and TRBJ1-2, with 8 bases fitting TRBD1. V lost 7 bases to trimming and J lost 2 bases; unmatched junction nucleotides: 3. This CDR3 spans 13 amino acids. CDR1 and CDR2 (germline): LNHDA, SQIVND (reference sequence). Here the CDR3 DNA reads TGTGCCAGTAAAAACAGGGGGAACTATGGCTACACCTTC. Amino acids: CASKNRGNYGYTF.

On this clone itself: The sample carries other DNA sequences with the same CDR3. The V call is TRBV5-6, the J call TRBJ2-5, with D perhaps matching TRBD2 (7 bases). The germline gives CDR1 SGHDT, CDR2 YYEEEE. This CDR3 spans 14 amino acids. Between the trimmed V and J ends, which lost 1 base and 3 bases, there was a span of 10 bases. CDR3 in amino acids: CASSLTGREETQYF. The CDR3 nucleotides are TGTGCCAGCAGCTTGACAGGGAGGGAAGAGACCCAGTACTTC.